The 6 T cell receptor beta chains in this list originate from one sample, sequenced in a study of beta chain features in type 1 diabetes (dated by TCRdb to 2016 to 2018). The method was the immunoSEQ multiplex PCR assay. The entire amount of isolated RNA was reverse transcribed using the High Capacity cDNA Reverse Transcription Kit, so the sequenced TCRB transcripts were expressed ones. Held by TCRdb, this immuneACCESS table contains in-frame sequences only and omits some clones. Under half of the omission traces to an unresolved V gene where checked; the cause of the rest is unknown. The sample table lists around 340,000 clones, 7.5% to 9% of them with a count of one. More than 0.4% of the sample comes from the top ten. Sequencing was done on a sample of central memory CD4+ T cells from blood. These receptors came from a woman aged 18-35 years in good health.

This chain links TRBV7-2 with TRBJ2-7; 13 positions agree with TRBD2. Germline trimming cut 5 bases from V and 5 bases from J; bases unmatched to any gene: 9. The CDR3 totals 16 residues. Germline lookup yields CDR1 SGHTA and CDR2 FQGNSA. CDR3 protein: CASSVTSGRVQNEQYF. CDR3 DNA: TGTGCCAGCAGCGTCACTAGCGGGAGGGTTCAGAACGAGCAGTACTTC.

J is TRBJ2-1 and V is TRBV7-3, with 7 bases matching TRBD1. This CDR3 contains 13 residues. V lost 5 bases, J lost 4 bases, and 2 bases stayed unmatched. The germline CDR1 and CDR2 sequences are SGHTA and FQGTGA. CDR3 protein: CASSATGYNEQFF. The CDR3 DNA sequence: TGTGCCAGCAGCGCGACAGGGTACAATGAGCAGTTCTTC.

This clone appeared a few times. J is TRBJ2-3 and V is TRBV2, with 9 positions matching TRBD2. The CDR3 spans 17 residues. Per the germline V gene, CDR1 is SNHLY and CDR2 is FYNNEI. Trimming removed 0 bases from V and 1 base from J; junction bases left unmatched: 5. The CDR3 DNA reads as TGTGCCAGCAGTGAAGCCCCTGGCGGGAGGGGCACAGATACGCAGTATTTT. It specifies CASSEAPGGRGTDTQYF.

This clone was observed a few times. The rearrangement links TRBV28 to TRBJ2-7; TRBD2 matches at 7 bases. The CDR3 extends over 12 amino acids. The V segment lost 3 bases and the J segment 6 bases; nucleotides outside the gene matches: 2. From germline, CDR1 is MDHEN and CDR2 SYDVKM. CDR3 amino acids: CASSLTSREQYF. The CDR3 DNA reads as TGTGCCAGCAGTTTGACTAGCCGCGAGCAGTACTTC. Full variable domain (remainder filled in from reference TRBV28 and TRBJ2-7): DVKVTQSSRYLVKRTGEKVFLECVQDMDHENMFWYRQDPGLGLRLIYFSYDVKMKEKGDIPEGYSVSREKKERFSLILESASTNQTSMYLCASSLTSREQYFGPGTRLTVT.

The V and J genes are TRBV6-1 and TRBJ2-7; D ambiguous. CDR1 MNHNS and CDR2 SASEGT come from the germline V gene. The CDR3 runs 11 residues. Trimming took 6 bases from V and 1 from J, leaving 4 bases between them. CDR3 residues: CASRGSYEQYF. The CDR3 coding sequence is TGTGCCAGCAGGGGTTCCTACGAGCAGTACTTC.

The chain is built from TRBV11-1 and TRBJ2-4; no firm D call. The CDR3 has 14 amino acids. V shed 5 bases and J shed 8 bases, with 16 bases lying between them. The V gene's germline CDR1 is SGHAT and CDR2 FQDESV (reference sequence). CDR3 region: CASSPGLGSDIQYF. DNA for the CDR3: TGTGCCAGCAGCCCTGGATTAGGTTCGGACATTCAGTACTTC.